A selection of T cell receptor beta chains follows, all from one sample in a study of regulatory T cells in long-lasting Graves disease. TCRdb re-derived calls from the multiplex PCR reads in MiXCR, one entry per CDR3 protein. The data show about 470,000 distinct CDR3 sequences, 20% to 25% seen once. This specimen was peripheral blood mononuclear cells (PBMCs), taken when the disease was refractory, from a patient treated with antithyroid drugs. The receptors here all came from a female donor with Graves disease. Each CDR3 is given with its conserved first and last residue. The order of the fields is J gene, D gene, V gene, clone size, CDR3 DNA, CDR3 protein. D genes are given only for firm matches. Part of the rows lack a size; the others show once, few, many or a class for expanded clones.

TRBJ2-7 TRBD1 TRBV20-1 - TGCAGTGCTGGCACCAGGGACAGCTCCTACGAGCAGTACTTC CSAGTRDSSYEQYF
TRBJ1-5 - TRBV28 many TGTGCCAGCAGTTTAGACCAGGCCTATAGCAATCAGCCCCAGCATTTT CASSLDQAYSNQPQHF
TRBJ1-2 TRBD1 TRBV6-2/TRBV6-3 many TGTGCCAGCTGTGACAGGGTTGATCGCGGCTACACCTTC CASCDRVDRGYTF
TRBJ2-6 TRBD1 TRBV2 - TGTGCCAGGGCAGACAGGGCTGGGGCCAACGTCCTGACTTTC CARADRAGANVLTF
TRBJ1-6 TRBD1 TRBV5-1 many TGCGCCAGCACCCCCCTTGGGGACAGAAATTCACCCCTCCACTTT CASTPLGDRNSPLHF
TRBJ1-3 - TRBV7-2 few TGTGCCAGCAGCTTAGTAAGGCAGCAAAACACCATATATTTT CASSLVRQQNTIYF
TRBJ1-1 - TRBV29-1 many TGCAGCGGGGGTTCCCGAGACGCTTTCTTT CSGGSRDAFF
TRBJ2-4 - TRBV9 - TGTGCCAGCAGCCCCCGAGGCATAGCCAAAAACATTCAGTACTTC CASSPRGIAKNIQYF
TRBJ1-5 TRBD1 TRBV27 many TGTGCCAGCAGTTTAACGACAGGGACCAATCAGCCCCAGCATTTT CASSLTTGTNQPQHF
TRBJ2-3 - TRBV7-8 few TGTGCCAGCAGCTTAGTTAGGGGGACAGATACGCAGTATTTT CASSLVRGTDTQYF
TRBJ2-5 - TRBV29-1 many TGCAGCGTTGAAACCCCAGGGGACATCTGGACGAAGACCCAGTACTTC CSVETPGDIWTKTQYF
TRBJ1-6 - TRBV28 many TGTGCCAGCAGCCTCGCCGGGCCTTCACCCCTCCACTTT CASSLAGPSPLHF
TRBJ2-6 - TRBV10-2 - TGCGCCAGCAGTGAGTCTGGTGGCGTTTTCTCTGGGGCCAACGTCCTGACTTTC CASSESGGVFSGANVLTF
TRBJ2-5 - TRBV11-2 many TGTGCCAGCAGCTCCCCGGGGCGACTGGAGACCCAGTACTTC CASSSPGRLETQYF
TRBJ2-2 TRBD1 TRBV4-1 few TGCGCCAGCAGCCGAGGACAGGGTTCGAACACCGGGGAGCTGTTTTTT CASSRGQGSNTGELFF
TRBJ2-1 - TRBV7-9 few TGTGCCAGCAGCTTAGATCCGGGGCTAGGAAATGAGCAGTTCTTC CASSLDPGLGNEQFF
TRBJ2-7 - TRBV28 many TGTGCCAGCAGTACGCCGGGGCAGGGAAAATGGGAGCAGTACTTC CASSTPGQGKWEQYF
TRBJ1-1 - TRBV7-9 few TGTGCCAGCAGCTTAGAGGGGACGAAGAACACTGAAGCTTTCTTT CASSLEGTKNTEAFF
TRBJ2-2 - TRBV28 many TGTGCCAGCAGTCCGGGACACCTTCAAGACACCGGGGAGCTGTTTTTT CASSPGHLQDTGELFF
TRBJ1-5 TRBD1 TRBV11-2 many TGTGCCAGCAGCTTAGCCCAAGATTACAGGGGGCGGAATCAGCCCCAGCATTTT CASSLAQDYRGRNQPQHF
TRBJ1-6 - TRBV7-9 - TGTGCCAGCAGCTCAACAGGGAACGGAAATTCACCCCTCCACTTT CASSSTGNGNSPLHF
TRBJ1-4 - TRBV6-1 many TGTGCCAGCACCGAAGACAGGCCTAATGAAAAACTGTTTTTT CASTEDRPNEKLFF
TRBJ2-5 - TRBV12-3/TRBV12-4 many TGTGCCAGCAGTCTCAGGAGAGACGAAGAGACCCAGTACTTC CASSLRRDEETQYF
TRBJ1-2 - TRBV19 few TGTGCCAGTAGTAGCCGGGACGCCGCCCCTGCTATGGATGGCTACACCTTC CASSSRDAAPAMDGYTF
TRBJ2-5 TRBD1 TRBV7-2 once TGTGCCAGCAGCTCGACAGGGGCAGGAGAGACCCAGTACTTC CASSSTGAGETQYF
TRBJ1-2 - TRBV12-3/TRBV12-4 many TGTGCCAGCAGTTTAAATTTATTGTCCAACACCTTC CASSLNLLSNTF
TRBJ2-5 TRBD2 TRBV6-2/TRBV6-3 many TGTGCCAGCAGTTACCGGGGGGGGAGGGGGCAAGAGACCCAGTACTTC CASSYRGGRGQETQYF